These 22 T cell receptor beta chains were all obtained from the same sample, sequenced in a study of shared clonotypes between healthy human individuals. TCRdb keeps only in-frame clones here, not all; method: immunoSEQ multiplex PCR. The sample contains hundreds of thousands of clones, 95% to 97% of which appear only once. In the naive CD8 group, cells lacked CD45RO and were positively selected for CCR7, so terminally differentiated effector memory CD45RA+ cells were left out. Source material: naive CD8+ T cells sorted from blood. The receptors derive from a woman in her twenties or thirties in good health.

This chain links TRBV5-6 with TRBJ1-1, with D unclear. Germline V gene lookup returns CDR1 SGHDT and CDR2 YYEEEE. The CDR3 has 12 amino acids. V was cut by 7 bases and J by 5 bases, with 12 bases left in between. CDR3 amino acids: CASSGPPTEAFF. The CDR3 DNA reads TGTGCCAGCTCAGGACCCCCGACTGAAGCTTTCTTT.

This rearrangement joins TRBV10-3 to TRBJ2-1; the D is unclear. The V and J ends lost 2 bases and 2 bases respectively, with 4 bases between them. Germline lookup yields CDR1 ENHRY and CDR2 SYGVKD. This CDR3 region has 13 residues. CDR3 nucleotides: TGTGCCATCAGTGAGGGAACCTACAATGAGCAGTTCTTC. Translating gives CAISEGTYNEQFF.

Note on this clone: Other DNA sequences in this sample translate to the same CDR3. CDR3 in amino acids: CASSLLAGETQYF. The CDR3, as DNA: TGTGCCAGCAGTTTACTGGCTGGAGAGACCCAGTACTTC. J is TRBJ2-5 and V is TRBV27; no clear D. Germline V gives CDR1 MNHEY, CDR2 SMNVEV (reference sequence). CDR3 length equals 13 residues. With 2 bases removed from V and 4 bases from J, the gap between germline ends came to 8 bases.

The CDR3 region is CASSLKGTSGSLNYNEQFF. The CDR3 DNA follows: TGTGCCAGCAGCTTAAAAGGGACTAGCGGGAGCCTGAACTACAATGAGCAGTTCTTC. The chain has TRBV11-2 and TRBJ2-1, with TRBD2 identical over 14 bases. This CDR3 region has 19 residues. The V and J ends lost 2 bases and 3 bases, in that order; junction bases with no gene match: 9. Germline V gene lookup returns CDR1 SGHAT and CDR2 FQNNGV.

The chain uses TRBV6-1 and TRBJ1-4, with unresolved D. Germline-derived CDR1 and CDR2 are MNHNS and SASEGT. The CDR3 sequence is 13 residues long. V lost 4 bases, J lost 5 bases, and 8 bases lay in between. CDR3 sequence reads: CASSGGRNEKLFF. The CDR3 bases are TGTGCCAGCAGTGGAGGGCGGAATGAAAAACTGTTTTTT.

The chain couples TRBV27 to TRBJ2-1; the D gene is possibly TRBD2 (6 bases). The CDR3 extends over 14 amino acids. V lost 4 bases to trimming and J lost 4 bases, with 11 bases between them. Germline CDR1 is MNHEY and CDR2 is SMNVEV (reference sequence). CDR3 loop: CASSSGGGYNEQFF. CDR3 nucleotides: TGTGCCAGCAGTTCCGGTGGGGGGTACAATGAGCAGTTCTTC.

The rearrangement joins TRBV27 to TRBJ2-1, with 13 bases identical to TRBD2. Germline loops: CDR1 MNHEY, CDR2 SMNVEV (reference sequence). J gave up 6 bases and V 1 base, and 9 bases lay outside the gene matches. There are 18 residues in the CDR3. Here the CDR3 DNA reads TGTGCCAGCAGTTTATTCGGGACTAGCGGGGCCCCCGGCAATGAGCAGTTCTTC. Its translation is CASSLFGTSGAPGNEQFF.

The chain carries TRBV2 and TRBJ1-1, with a possible D match to TRBD1 (6 bases). The V end was cut by 5 bases, the J end by 2 bases, with 18 bases between. CDR1 is SNHLY and CDR2 is FYNNEI in the germline V gene. This CDR3 is built from 16 residues. The CDR3 sequence: CASSTPGQITNTEAFF. The CDR3, as DNA: TGTGCCAGCAGTACCCCCGGACAGATCACAAACACTGAAGCTTTCTTT.

The CDR3 loop reads CASSTRDQGRNFGELFF. CDR3 bases: TGTGCCAGCAGCACTCGGGACCAAGGACGAAATTTCGGGGAGCTGTTTTTT. The chain carries TRBV27 and TRBJ2-2; D may be TRBD1 or TRBD2 (5 bases each). Trimming removed 6 bases from V and 7 bases from J, with 24 bases in between. Germline assignment: CDR1 MNHEY and CDR2 SMNVEV (reference sequence). This CDR3 has 17 amino acids.

The V gene is TRBV28, the J gene TRBJ1-2; D perhaps matches TRBD1 (5 bases). From germline, CDR1 is MDHEN and CDR2 SYDVKM. There are 18 residues in the CDR3. Trimming took 6 bases from V and 0 from J, leaving 23 bases between them. The CDR3 protein is CASRPTHTGTEPNYGYTF. The CDR3 bases are TGTGCCAGCAGACCAACTCATACCGGGACGGAGCCTAACTATGGCTACACCTTC.

The V and J genes are TRBV5-4 and TRBJ2-7; D unresolved. The V end lost 0 bases, the J end lost 2 bases, and 18 bases lay between the germline ends. The CDR3 has 17 amino acids. The germline V gene encodes CDR1 SGHNT and CDR2 YYREEE (reference sequence). The CDR3 reads CASSLDLAPPLPYEQYF. In nucleotides, the CDR3 is TGTGCCAGCAGCTTGGATTTGGCTCCACCTCTTCCCTACGAGCAGTACTTC.

The chain links TRBV7-9 to TRBJ2-2; no firm D call. The CDR3 extends over 14 amino acids. Germline lookup yields CDR1 SEHNR and CDR2 FQNEAQ (reference sequence). V lost 3 bases and J 4 bases, leaving 9 bases between the germline ends. CDR3 nucleotides: TGTGCCAGCAGCTTTGTGTTCAGCACCGGGGAGCTGTTTTTT. Amino acids: CASSFVFSTGELFF.

The rearrangement uses TRBV10-3 and TRBJ2-7; tentatively, D is TRBD1 (5 bases). Trimming left V 8 bases short and J 0 bases short, with 11 bases between. From germline, CDR1 is ENHRY and CDR2 SYGVKD. CDR3 length equals 13 residues. CDR3 sequence: CAILDSLSYEQYF. The DNA for the CDR3 is TGTGCCATCCTAGACAGTCTCTCCTACGAGCAGTACTTC.

The chain carries TRBV13 and TRBJ2-2; 13 bases match TRBD2. The CDR3 totals 17 residues. The V gene end was trimmed by 0 bases and the J gene end by 7 bases; junction bases not matched to a gene: 5. Looked up from germline, CDR1 is PRHDT and CDR2 is FYEKMQ (reference sequence). DNA for the CDR3: TGTGCCAGCAGCTTAGGTGGACTAGCGGGAGCGGGCGGGGAGCTGTTTTTT. Translating it yields CASSLGGLAGAGGELFF.

The CDR3 region has the DNA TGTGCCAGCAGCGAACTCGGGAGAGGATCCTACGAGCAGTACTTC. This translates into CASSELGRGSYEQYF. The rearrangement uses TRBV13 and TRBJ2-7; TRBD2 might be the D (6 bases). With 5 bases removed from V and 1 base from J, the gap between germline ends came to 15 bases. CDR1 and CDR2 (germline): PRHDT, FYEKMQ (reference sequence). The CDR3 has 15 amino acids.

The V call is TRBV6-1, the J call TRBJ2-5; D ambiguous. Germline V gives CDR1 MNHNS, CDR2 SASEGT. The CDR3 has 13 amino acids. V was trimmed by 2 bases and J by 1 base, leaving 5 bases between them. The CDR3 DNA follows: TGTGCCAGCAGTGAATCGGTCCAAGAGACCCAGTACTTC. This sequence encodes CASSESVQETQYF.

The V call is TRBV28, the J call TRBJ2-1; 13 bases are a match to TRBD2. CDR3 length equals 15 residues. J gave up 5 bases and V 6 bases, and 4 bases lay outside the gene matches. Germline V gene data show CDR1 as MDHEN and CDR2 as SYDVKM. CDR3 coding DNA: TGTGCCAGCAGCACCACTAGCGGGAGGGACAATGAGCAGTTCTTC. It translates to CASSTTSGRDNEQFF.

The chain carries TRBV29-1 and TRBJ2-7; the match to TRBD2 covers 8 bases. Trimming took 4 bases from V and 3 from J; bases not matched to a gene: 11. Germline V CDR1 and CDR2: SQVTM, ANQGSEA. This CDR3 has 15 residues. This chain's CDR3 is CSVVLSSGRYYEQYF. CDR3 in DNA: TGCAGCGTTGTTCTATCTAGCGGGCGTTACTACGAGCAGTACTTC.

The chain has TRBV27 and TRBJ2-7, with 12 bases that match TRBD2. Germline V gives CDR1 MNHEY, CDR2 SMNVEV (reference sequence). J lost 3 bases, V lost 5 bases, and 5 bases had no gene match. The CDR3 has 15 amino acids. The CDR3 here is CASSQRLAGDYEQYF. The CDR3 bases are TGTGCCAGCAGTCAAAGACTAGCGGGAGACTACGAGCAGTACTTC.

Details on this clone: This specimen includes other DNA sequences encoding the same CDR3. J is TRBJ1-1 and V is TRBV15; D remains ambiguous. Trimming removed 0 bases at V and 2 bases at J, with 7 bases between. This CDR3 has 14 amino acids. CDR1 and CDR2 from the germline V gene are LNHNV and YYDKDF (reference sequence). The CDR3 protein is CATSRDLANTEAFF. CDR3 nucleotides: TGTGCCACCAGCAGAGATCTCGCCAACACTGAAGCTTTCTTT.

The chain employs TRBV9 and TRBJ2-1; D is perhaps TRBD2 (5 bases). Germline V gene sequence: CDR1 SGDLS, CDR2 YYNGEE. V lost 0 bases, J lost 6 bases, and 10 bases lay in between. The CDR3 has 14 amino acids. The CDR3, as DNA: TGTGCCAGCAGCGTAGAGGTAGCGCCCAATGAGCAGTTCTTC. The encoded protein is CASSVEVAPNEQFF.

The chain joins TRBV19 to TRBJ1-5; 7 bases align to TRBD1. Trimming cost V 7 bases and J 2 bases; bases outside gene matches: 8. The CDR3 runs to 15 residues. The germline V gene encodes CDR1 LNHDA and CDR2 SQIVND (reference sequence). CDR3 sequence: CASTPDRNGNQPQHF. In DNA, the CDR3 is TGTGCCAGTACCCCGGACAGGAATGGCAATCAGCCCCAGCATTTT.